This T cell receptor (beta chain) appears in the sequencing data of a study of OX40 agonist ivuxolimab in advanced cancers. About the study: Three patients, one with hepatocellular carcinoma and two with cutaneous melanoma, achieved partial responses. Points from the study as a whole: Within 6 weeks, CD4+ and CD8+ blood T cells expanded clonally at 0.1 to 3.0 mg/kg. In the 0.1-3.0 mg/kg groups, partial responders showed among the lowest expansion.

Germline V gene lookup returns CDR1 MDHEN and CDR2 SYDVKM. This CDR3 comprises 15 residues. V was clipped by 5 bases and J by 4 bases; unmatched bases: 9. The table came from immunoSEQ multiplex PCR; TCRdb's copy has only in-frame clones and leaves some out. The sample records 85,000 to 100,000 clones, about 92% being singletons. On this clone: The antigen is undetermined.

This sequence joins TRBV28 and TRBJ1-1; 8 bases match TRBD1. The sequences come from CD4+ or CD8+ T cells sorted from blood, collected in a trial of the OX40 agonist ivuxolimab. The clonotype originates from an adult with an advanced solid tumor such as melanoma, head and neck, liver or kidney cancer. The CDR3 DNA reads as TGTGCCAGCAGTACACAGGGGGTCGGTTCCACTGAAGCTTTCTTT. Translation gives CASSTQGVGSTEAFF.